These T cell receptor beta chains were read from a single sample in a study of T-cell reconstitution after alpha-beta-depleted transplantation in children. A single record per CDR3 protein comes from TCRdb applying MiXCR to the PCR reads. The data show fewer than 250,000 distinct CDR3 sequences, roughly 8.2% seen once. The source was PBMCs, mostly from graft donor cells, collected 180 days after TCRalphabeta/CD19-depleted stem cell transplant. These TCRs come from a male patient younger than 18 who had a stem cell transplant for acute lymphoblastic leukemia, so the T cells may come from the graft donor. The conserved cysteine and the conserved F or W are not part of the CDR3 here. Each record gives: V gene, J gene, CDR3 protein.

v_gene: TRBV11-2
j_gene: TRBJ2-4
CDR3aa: ASSQRRMGALSTKNIQY

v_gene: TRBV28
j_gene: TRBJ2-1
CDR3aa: ASSLIPTSGRSRNEQF

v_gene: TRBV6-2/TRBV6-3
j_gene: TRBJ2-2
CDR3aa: ATYRGANTGELF

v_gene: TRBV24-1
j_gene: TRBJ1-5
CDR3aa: ATSVGGGNQPQH

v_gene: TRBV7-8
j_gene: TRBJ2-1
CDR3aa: ASSLRLAGGGEQF

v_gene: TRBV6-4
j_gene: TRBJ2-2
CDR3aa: ASSALNTGELF

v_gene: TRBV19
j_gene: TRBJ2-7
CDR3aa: ASSDSRRTYEQY

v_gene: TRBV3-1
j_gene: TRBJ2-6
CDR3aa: ASSQLLGQGGSGANVLT

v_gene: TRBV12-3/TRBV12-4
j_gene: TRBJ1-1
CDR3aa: ASSQSDRVGTEAF

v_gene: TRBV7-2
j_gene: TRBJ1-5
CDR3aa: ASSSRVPTGAYQPQH

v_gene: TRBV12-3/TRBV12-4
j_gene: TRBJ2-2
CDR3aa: ASGSLSGELF

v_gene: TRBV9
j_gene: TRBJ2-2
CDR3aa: ASGTGKGVGELF

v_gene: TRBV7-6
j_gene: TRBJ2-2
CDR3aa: ASSSGQAVTGELF

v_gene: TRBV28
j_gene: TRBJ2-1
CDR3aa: ASSLLGSNEQF

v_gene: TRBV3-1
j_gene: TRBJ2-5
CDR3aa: ASSQWTGTSSGTQY

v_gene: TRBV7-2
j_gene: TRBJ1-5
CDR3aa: ASSLQTGGNQPQH

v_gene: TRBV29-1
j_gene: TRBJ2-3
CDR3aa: SVERTSAADTQY

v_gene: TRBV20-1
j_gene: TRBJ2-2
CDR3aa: SAVLSGPGTGELF

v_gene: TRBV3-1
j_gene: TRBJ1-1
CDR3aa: ASSQVLQGWDTEAF

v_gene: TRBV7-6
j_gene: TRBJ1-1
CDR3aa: ASSSRQGMNTEAF

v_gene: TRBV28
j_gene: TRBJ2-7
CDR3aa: ASSLDSRGEEQY

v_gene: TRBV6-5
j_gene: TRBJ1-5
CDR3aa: ASSQNSNQPQH

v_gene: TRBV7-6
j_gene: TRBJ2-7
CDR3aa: ASSLDFGWEQY

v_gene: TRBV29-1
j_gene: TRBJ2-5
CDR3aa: SVWDWEETQY

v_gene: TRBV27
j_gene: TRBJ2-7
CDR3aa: ASSDYEQY

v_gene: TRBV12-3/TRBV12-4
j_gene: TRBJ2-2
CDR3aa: ASSQDETGELF

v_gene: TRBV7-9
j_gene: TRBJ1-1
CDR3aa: ASSPTTGPTEAF

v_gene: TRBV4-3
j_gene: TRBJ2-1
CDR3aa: ASSQDWKGYNEQF

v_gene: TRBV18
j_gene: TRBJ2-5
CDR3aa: ASSQTTGAKETQY

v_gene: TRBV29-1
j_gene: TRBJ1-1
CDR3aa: SVGEGADTEAF

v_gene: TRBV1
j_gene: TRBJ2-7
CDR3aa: TSSQVGAANKYRYEQY

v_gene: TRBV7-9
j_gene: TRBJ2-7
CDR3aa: ASSSGQKYEQY

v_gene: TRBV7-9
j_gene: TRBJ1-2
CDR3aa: ASSPGPEPLYGYT

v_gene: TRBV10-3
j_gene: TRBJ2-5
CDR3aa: AISKNRERGETQY

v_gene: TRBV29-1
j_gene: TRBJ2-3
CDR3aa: SVTLLAGNTDTQY

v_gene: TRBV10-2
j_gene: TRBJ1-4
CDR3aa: ASRPGQVNEKLF

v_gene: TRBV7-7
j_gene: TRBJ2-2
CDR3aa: ASSPSAGNGELF

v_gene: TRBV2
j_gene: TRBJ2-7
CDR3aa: ACSPLFGGRWTYYEQY

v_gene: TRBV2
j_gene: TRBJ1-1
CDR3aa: ASTHSDRGTEAF

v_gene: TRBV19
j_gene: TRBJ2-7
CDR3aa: ASRDRRGSYEQY

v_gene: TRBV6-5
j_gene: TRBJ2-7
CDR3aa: ASSPRDKGIYEQY

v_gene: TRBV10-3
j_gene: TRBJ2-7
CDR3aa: AISALGVSYEQY

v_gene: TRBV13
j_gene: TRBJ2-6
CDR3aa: ASSTRSGANVLT

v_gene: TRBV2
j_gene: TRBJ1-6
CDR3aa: ASGVQGPSSYNSPLH

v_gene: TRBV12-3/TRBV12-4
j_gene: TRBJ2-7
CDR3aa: ASSPTGGASEQY

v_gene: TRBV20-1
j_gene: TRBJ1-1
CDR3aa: SARAGNTEAF

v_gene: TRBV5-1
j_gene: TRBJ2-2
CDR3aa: ASGPGGQNTGELF

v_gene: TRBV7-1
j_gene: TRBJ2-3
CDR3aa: ASSSPISDTQY

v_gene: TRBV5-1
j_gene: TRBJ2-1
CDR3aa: ASSWGLAASSYNEQF

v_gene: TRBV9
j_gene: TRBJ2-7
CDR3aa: ASSVGGQGDEQY